This T cell receptor beta chain derives from a study of T cells in Graves' hyperthyroidism and ophthalmopathy (dated by TCRdb to about 2019). Regarding the study in general: Peripheral blood was sampled at the time of initial diagnosis, prior to any treatment. TCR V-J signatures able to tell the groups apart were searched for in a discovery cohort of approximately 95 patients, of whom over 40 had Graves' ophthalmopathy and roughly 59 had stable Graves' hyperthyroidism. Whether ophthalmopathy could be predicted prospectively was tested in an independent validation cohort made up of about 18 hyperthyroidism patients plus 17 patients who later progressed to ophthalmopathy. The 100 or so discovery patients were divided at random into training and test sets in a 7:3 ratio. In addition, the study compared T-cell repertoires in thyroid tissue and in blood from a handful of Graves' hyperthyroidism patients. Following sampling, methimazole starting at 30 mg daily was given to hyperthyroidism patients, and high-dose intravenous methylprednisolone was given to ophthalmopathy patients. TCR Vbeta CDR3 sequencing of approximately 140 peripheral blood samples (43 ophthalmopathy, 75 hyperthyroidism and roughly 17 progressor patients) is reported in the paper. General study outcomes and caveats: Sample size was not statistically predetermined, and investigators were not blinded to group allocation. In cross-validation, a model built on a 13 V-J signature told ophthalmopathy apart from stable hyperthyroidism with 87.88% sensitivity and roughly 81% specificity, and in testing the same model reached 80%/75%. In validation, the model predicted progression to ophthalmopathy a median of about 6.8 months before onset, with approximately 71% sensitivity and roughly 72% specificity. Most expanded thyroid clonotypes (frequency above 0.001) were also detected in blood, suggesting blood repertoires may reflect thyroid immune responses.

Amplification of TCR beta CDR3 regions was carried out from RNA transcripts. The TCR CDR3 was subjected to a first round of RT-PCR using the HTBI primer set and the Qiagen OneStep RT-PCR kit. The libraries were constructed in a second round of multiplex PCR and then size-selected and purified. Libraries were sequenced paired-end with 100 bp reads on an Illumina HiSeq2000. The original pipeline was this. SOAPnuke was used to process the raw data, with reads discarded if the reads contained adapters or uncalled bases, had a mean Phred below 15, or lacked an exact constant-primer or identifier match. COPE v1.2.5 was used to merge high-quality paired reads, and clonotypes were defined as unique nucleotide sequences. MiTCR v1.1 was used to align the clonotypes against IMGT TRBV, TRBD and TRBJ reference segments. Only V-J combinations with frequency above 0.0001, covering roughly 99% of repertoires, were analysed. The TCS score was defined as F50 (clonal expansion) divided by E x V (chaos), with BLOSUM62-based TCRdist calculated between CDR3 peptides within each V-J. Welch's t-statistics and random forest reduced approximately 520 V-J features to 10 to 15, which were used in a naive Bayes classifier (R e1071). TCRdb trimmed the raw reads at Q25, called clones with MiXCR and kept productive beta chains. Each entry is one CDR3 protein sequence, shown with its most common DNA and genes. These V and J calls derive from TCRdb rather than the authors' analysis. This sample lists approximately 400,000 distinct CDR3 sequences; approximately 15% were detected once. Roughly 13% of the sample goes to the ten largest clones.

This clonotype was detected only a few times. The target of this receptor is not known. No base quality information exists; no much larger clone differs at one position. Stable Graves' hyperthyroidism was defined as the absence of progression to ophthalmopathy over 18 months of follow-up. Hyperthyroidism patients were aged 18 to 65 years and newly diagnosed, with disease duration of less than 2 months. Patients with uncontrolled infections, other autoimmune diseases, pregnancy or lactation were excluded. Diagnoses were established on the basis of clinical symptoms, serum thyroxine and TRAb, thyroid ultrasound, and orbital computed tomography. PBMCs were isolated from about 9.2 ml of fresh peripheral blood by Ficoll-Paque density gradient centrifugation. Total RNA was extracted with Trizol reagent, and quality was checked on an Agilent 2100 Bioanalyzer. Looking up the germline V gene (reference sequence) yields CDR1 MNHEY and CDR2 SMNVEV. Including cysteine and phenylalanine, the CDR3 has 14 amino acids. This entry keeps only the CDR3 DNA: 42 bases, framed from base 1. The germline ends are 7 bases apart after V is trimmed by 4 bases and J by 0 bases.

The sequenced sample consisted of blood. The V and J genes are TRBV27 and TRBJ1-5, with an unclear D gene assignment. The sequence derives from a woman aged 18-35 years with Graves' hyperthyroidism. CDR3 protein: CASSSLYSNQPQHF. The DNA sequence is as follows: TGTGCCAGCAGTTCTCTATATAGCAATCAGCCCCAGCATTTT.